The 9 T cell receptor beta chains below were found in one sample sequenced in a study of molecular identifiers for immune sequencing clone quantification. TCRdb independently ran MiXCR on the PCR reads; one entry per CDR3 protein. The sample gives hundreds of thousands of distinct CDR3 sequences, 24% of which show up once; around 0.7% is in the top ten. Sequences were obtained from naive CD8+ T cells from blood, with Jurkat cell RNA spiked in. The subset denotes: FACS-sorted CD8+CD4-CCR7+CD45RA+ naive T cells. Receptors originate from a human donor in good health. Some libraries in this study had Jurkat cell RNA spiked in.

As for this clonotype: It may be a read error: a sequence one base away is much more abundant. This is likely a read error, given that the CDR3 carries no conserved phenylalanine or tryptophan at its end. The CDR3: CASSQGGLNSYEQYL. CDR3 DNA: TGTGCCAGCAGCCAAGGCGGGCTAAATTCCTACGAGCAGTACCTC. The chain links TRBV4-2 to TRBJ2-7, with D maybe TRBD2 (5 bases). The V gene's germline CDR1 is LGHNA and CDR2 YNFKEQ. The CDR3 covers 15 residues. V was trimmed by 1 base and J by 1 base, leaving 11 bases between them.

In its sample, this clonotype was seen a few times. CDR3 residues: CASSPLTDPSTDTQYF. The CDR3 bases are TGTGCCAGCAGCCCCCTTACGGACCCAAGCACAGATACGCAGTATTTT. J is TRBJ2-3 and V is TRBV12-3 or TRBV12-4, with D unclear. The CDR3 is 16 residues long. V dropped 6 bases and J dropped 0 bases, with 16 bases sitting between them.

This clonotype was detected many times. The chain carries TRBV19 and TRBJ2-5; D ambiguous. Per the germline V gene, CDR1 is LNHDA and CDR2 is SQIVND (reference sequence). This CDR3 has 15 residues. V shed 5 bases and J shed 1 base, with 14 bases lying between them. The CDR3 is CASSSPSASQETQYF. As DNA, the CDR3 is TGTGCCAGTAGTTCACCGTCCGCCAGCCAAGAGACCCAGTACTTC.

This clonotype was recorded a few times. The rearrangement links TRBV28 to TRBJ1-5; 9 positions match TRBD1. Trimming cost V 5 bases and J 6 bases; bases outside gene matches: 5. From germline, CDR1 is MDHEN and CDR2 SYDVKM. The CDR3 is 14 amino acids. CDR3 in DNA: TGTGCCAGCAGTCTAAGACAGGGGGGTCAGCCCCAGCATTTT. This encodes CASSLRQGGQPQHF.

V is TRBV30 and J is TRBJ2-3; the D gene is possibly TRBD1 (6 bases). V was shortened by 2 bases and J by 6 bases, with 15 bases between the two germline ends. This CDR3 is built from 14 residues. Germline CDR1 is GTSNPN and CDR2 is SVGIG (reference sequence). In DNA, the CDR3 is TGTGCCTGGAGTATGACAGGATACTTGGATACGCAGTATTTT. It yields the protein CAWSMTGYLDTQYF.

This clonotype was counted between two and nine times. The chain uses TRBV2 and TRBJ1-6, with D maybe TRBD1 (5 bases). This CDR3 region has 14 residues. The germline V gene has CDR1 SNHLY and CDR2 FYNNEI. With 3 bases removed from V and 11 bases from J, the gap between germline ends came to 14 bases. The CDR3 here is CASSDTGSRPPLHF. The CDR3, as DNA: TGTGCCAGCAGTGACACAGGCAGTAGGCCACCCCTCCACTTT.

This clonotype was seen many times. V is TRBV5-5 and J is TRBJ2-5, with D unresolved. Germline values: CDR1 SGHKS, CDR2 YYEKEE (reference sequence). The CDR3 sequence is 11 residues long. V was clipped by 8 bases and J by 5 bases, with 10 bases between them. The CDR3 sequence: CASRLSETQYF. The CDR3 DNA is TGTGCCAGTCGTCTTTCTGAGACCCAGTACTTC.

A few counts support this clonotype. CDR3 sequence: CASSQETGVHHEQFF. The CDR3 coding sequence is TGTGCCAGCAGCCAGGAGACAGGGGTTCACCATGAGCAGTTCTTC. This chain uses TRBV4-2 with TRBJ2-1, with 8 bases lining up with TRBD1. With 3 bases clipped from V and 8 bases from J, the junction kept 9 bases outside the gene matches. The CDR3 runs 15 residues. Germline V gene lookup returns CDR1 LGHNA and CDR2 YNFKEQ.

Comment on this clonotype: At one boundary the junction diverges from the germline segment, which might be a read error. The chain couples TRBV30 to TRBJ2-5, with 9 bases identical to TRBD2. Looked up from germline, CDR1 is GTSNPN and CDR2 is SVGIG (reference sequence). CDR3 size: 13 residues. CDR3 sequence: CAWSGTSAEIQYF. As DNA, the CDR3 is TGTGCCTGGAGTGGGACTAGCGCAGAGATCCAGTACTTC. The complete variable domain, with remaining parts taken from reference TRBV30 and TRBJ2-5, reads SQTIHQWPATLVQPVGSPLSLECTVEGTSNPNLYWYRQAAGRGLQLLFYSVGIGQISSEVPQNLSASRPQDRQFILSSKKLLLSDSGFYLCAWSGTSAEIQYFGPGTRLLVL.